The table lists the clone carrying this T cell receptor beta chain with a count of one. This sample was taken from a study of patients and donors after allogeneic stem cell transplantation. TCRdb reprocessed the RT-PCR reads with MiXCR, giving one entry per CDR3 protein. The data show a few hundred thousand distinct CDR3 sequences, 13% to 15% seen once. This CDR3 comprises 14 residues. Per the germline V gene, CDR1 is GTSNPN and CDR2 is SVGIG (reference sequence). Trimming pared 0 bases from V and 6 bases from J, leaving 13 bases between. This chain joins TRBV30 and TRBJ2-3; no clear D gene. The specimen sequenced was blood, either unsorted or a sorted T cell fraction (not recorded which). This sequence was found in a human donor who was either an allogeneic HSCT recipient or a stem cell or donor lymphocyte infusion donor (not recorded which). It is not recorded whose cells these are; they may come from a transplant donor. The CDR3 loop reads CAWSVHGHGDTQYF. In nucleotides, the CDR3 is TGTGCCTGGAGTGTACACGGTCATGGGGATACGCAGTATTTT. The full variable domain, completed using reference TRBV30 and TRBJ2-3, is SQTIHQWPATLVQPVGSPLSLECTVEGTSNPNLYWYRQAAGRGLQLLFYSVGIGQISSEVPQNLSASRPQDRQFILSSKKLLLSDSGFYLCAWSVHGHGDTQYFGPGTRLTVL.